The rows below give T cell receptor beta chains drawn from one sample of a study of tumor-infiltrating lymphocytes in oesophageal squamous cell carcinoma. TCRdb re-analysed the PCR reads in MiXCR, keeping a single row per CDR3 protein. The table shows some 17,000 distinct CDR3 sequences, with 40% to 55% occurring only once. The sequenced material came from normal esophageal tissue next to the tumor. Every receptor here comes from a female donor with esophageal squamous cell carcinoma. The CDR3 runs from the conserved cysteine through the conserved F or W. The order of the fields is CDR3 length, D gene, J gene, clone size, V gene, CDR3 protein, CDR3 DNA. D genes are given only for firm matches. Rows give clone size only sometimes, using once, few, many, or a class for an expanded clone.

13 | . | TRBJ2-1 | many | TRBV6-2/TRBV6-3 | CASSYTPGTEQFF | TGTGCCAGCAGTTACACGCCAGGGACTGAGCAGTTCTTC
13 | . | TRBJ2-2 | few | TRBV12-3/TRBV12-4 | CASRVRGTGELFF | TGTGCCAGCAGGGTGAGGGGGACCGGGGAGCTGTTTTTT
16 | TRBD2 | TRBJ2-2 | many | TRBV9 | CASSVGTSGRTGELFF | TGTGCCAGCAGCGTTGGGACTAGCGGGAGAACCGGGGAGCTGTTTTTT
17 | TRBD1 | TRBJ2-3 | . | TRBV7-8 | CASSSLVGTGSTDTQYF | TGTGCCAGCAGCTCTCTAGTTGGGACAGGGAGCACAGATACGCAGTATTTT
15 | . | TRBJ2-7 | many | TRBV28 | CASSSAASESYEQYF | TGTGCCAGCAGTTCAGCGGCTAGCGAGTCCTACGAGCAGTACTTC
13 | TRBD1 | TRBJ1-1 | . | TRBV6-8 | CASSPRDREVTFF | TGTGCCAGCAGCCCCCGGGACAGGGAGGTAACTTTCTTT
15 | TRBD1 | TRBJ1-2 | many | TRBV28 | CASSLGQGGLLGYTF | TGTGCCAGCAGTTTAGGGCAGGGGGGACTTTTGGGCTACACCTTC
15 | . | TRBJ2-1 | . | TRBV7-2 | CASSLAILARNEQFF | TGTGCCAGCAGCTTAGCTATCCTAGCCCGTAATGAGCAGTTCTTC
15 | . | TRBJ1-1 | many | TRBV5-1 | CASSFLLAGGTEAFF | TGCGCCAGCAGCTTTCTCCTAGCCGGGGGCACTGAAGCTTTCTTT
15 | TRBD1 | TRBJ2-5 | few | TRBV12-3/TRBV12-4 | CASTVTTGNQETQYF | TGTGCCAGCACCGTCACGACAGGGAACCAAGAGACCCAGTACTTC
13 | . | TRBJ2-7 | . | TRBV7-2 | CASSLFSEDEQYF | TGTGCCAGCAGCTTATTTAGTGAGGACGAGCAGTACTTC
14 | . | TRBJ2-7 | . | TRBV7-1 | CASSYSELSYEQYF | TGTGCCAGCAGCTACTCCGAGTTATCCTACGAGCAGTACTTC
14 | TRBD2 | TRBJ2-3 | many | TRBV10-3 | CAIRVSGGEDTQYF | TGTGCCATCAGGGTCAGCGGGGGGGAGGATACGCAGTATTTT
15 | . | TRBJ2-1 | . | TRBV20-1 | CSADIWDPGANEQFF | TGCAGTGCGGATATATGGGATCCCGGGGCCAATGAGCAGTTCTTC
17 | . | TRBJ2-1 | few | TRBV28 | CASSLSPGMGSYNEQFF | TGTGCCAGCAGTTTATCTCCAGGGATGGGCTCCTACAATGAGCAGTTCTTC
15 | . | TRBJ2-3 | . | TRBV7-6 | CASSLEGLSTDTQYF | TGTGCCAGCAGCTTAGAGGGTCTGAGCACAGATACGCAGTATTTT
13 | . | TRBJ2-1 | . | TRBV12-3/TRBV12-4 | CASSSMGGNEQFF | TGTGCCAGCAGTTCTATGGGCGGCAATGAGCAGTTCTTC